A single sample is the source of the 24 T cell receptor beta chains below, sequenced in a study of post-analysis software for immune sequencing data. Every TCR beta cDNA library bore unique molecular identifiers. TCRdb called the PCR reads again in MiXCR, with one record for every CDR3 protein. The sample lists more than 500,000 distinct CDR3 sequences, about a third occurring once. Study results and caveats: With TRBV5-6, TRBV5-1 and TRBV20-1 included, five TRBV segments were more frequent in patients than in controls.

No antigens are known for them. The sequencing input was blood. The receptor set was obtained from a girl under 18 with multiple sclerosis.

As concerns this clonotype: A read error may explain this, as a much larger clone is one base away. This sequence joins TRBV12-3 or TRBV12-4 and TRBJ2-3; D perhaps matches TRBD2 (5 bases). With 3 bases removed from V and 4 bases from J, the gap between germline ends came to 14 bases. This CDR3 comprises 15 residues. The CDR3 reads CASSFEGSRADTQYF. The CDR3 nucleotides read TGTGCCAGCAGTTTTGAGGGATCAAGGGCAGATACGCAGTATTTT.

The rearrangement joins TRBV5-1 to TRBJ2-2; a possible D gene is TRBD1 (5 bases). Germline values: CDR1 SGHRS, CDR2 YFSETQ. The germline V and J ends were trimmed by 4 bases and 4 bases, with 14 bases remaining between them. The CDR3 runs to 15 residues. DNA for the CDR3: TGCGCCAGCAGCCGGACCTACGACAGCACCGGGGAGCTGTTTTTT. It yields the protein CASSRTYDSTGELFF.

At least ten counts were recorded for this clonotype. A much larger clone differs from this one at a single base, so this may be a read error. The V and J genes are TRBV27 and TRBJ2-1; maybe TRBD2 (7 bases). V lost 2 bases and J lost 6, with 17 bases in between. CDR1 is MNHEY and CDR2 is SMNVEV in the germline V gene (reference sequence). The CDR3 sequence is 16 residues long. The CDR3 DNA is TGTGCCAGCAGTTTAACGGGGGGCACGGGATGCAATGAGCAGTTCTTC. It codes for CASSLTGGTGCNEQFF.

V usage is TRBV7-2 and J usage is TRBJ2-3, with 12 bases lining up with TRBD2. Per germline, CDR1 SGHTA and CDR2 FQGNSA. Germline trimming cut 0 bases from V and 2 bases from J; bases unmatched to any gene: 6. The CDR3 runs to 18 residues. CDR3 protein: CASSLALAGGLNTDTQYF. The CDR3 nucleotides are TGTGCCAGCAGCTTAGCACTAGCGGGGGGTTTAAACACAGATACGCAGTATTTT.

V gene TRBV9 combines with J gene TRBJ2-1; 9 nucleotides align to TRBD1. The J segment lost 12 bases and the V segment lost 2 bases, leaving 9 bases of the junction unmatched. Germline loops: CDR1 SGDLS, CDR2 YYNGEE. This CDR3 has 14 residues. DNA for the CDR3: TGTGCCAGCAGCGTCGAAACAGGGGGCGCTCGGCAGTTCTTC. Translating it yields CASSVETGGARQFF.

As regards this clonotype: A read error may account for a junction end that differs from germline. This chain uses TRBV25-1 with TRBJ2-5; no definite D call. Germline values: CDR1 MGHDK, CDR2 SYGVNS. The CDR3 loop spans 13 amino acids. The CDR3 nucleotides are TGTGCCAGCGGTGAATACACAGTCGGTACCCAGTACTTC. It specifies CASGEYTVGTQYF.

The CDR3 region has the DNA TGTGCCAGCTCTCGCTCAAGAACTAATGAAAAACTGTTTTTT. Translating it yields CASSRSRTNEKLFF. The rearrangement joins TRBV18 to TRBJ1-4; no clear D gene. This CDR3 region has 14 residues. The germline V and J ends were trimmed by 6 bases and 1 base, with 9 bases remaining between them. In germline, CDR1 is KGHSH, CDR2 LQKENI.

This clonotype has only a few counts. The chain recombines TRBV5-1 with TRBJ1-6; D possibly corresponds to TRBD1 (6 bases). V lost 0 bases and J 6 bases, leaving 7 bases between the germline ends. Germline-derived CDR1 and CDR2 are SGHRS and YFSETQ. The CDR3 has 14 amino acids. The CDR3 DNA reads as TGCGCCAGCAGCTTGGACAGGGCTAATTCACCCCTCCACTTT. Its protein product is CASSLDRANSPLHF. The whole variable domain, remainder taken from reference TRBV5-1 and TRBJ1-6, is KAGVTQTPRYLIKTRGQQVTLSCSPISGHRSVSWYQQTPGQGLQFLFEYFSETQRNKGNFPGRFSGRQFSNSRSEMNVSTLELGDSALYLCASSLDRANSPLHFGNGTRLTVT.

This chain connects TRBV7-2 to TRBJ1-6; D remains ambiguous. The V gene's germline CDR1 is SGHTA and CDR2 FQGNSA. Deletions cut 4 bases from V and 10 bases from J, with 14 bases between. The CDR3 loop spans 14 amino acids. As DNA, the CDR3 is TGTGCCAGCAGCTCCCAGATTTCAGACTCACCCCTCCACTTT. Its translation: CASSSQISDSPLHF.

In its sample, this clonotype was seen a few times. The chain has TRBV5-1 and TRBJ1-2; D call uncertain. This CDR3 comprises 14 residues. CDR1 and CDR2 from the germline V gene are SGHRS and YFSETQ. With 0 bases removed from V and 2 bases from J, the gap between germline ends came to 8 bases. The DNA of the CDR3 is TGCGCCAGCAGCTTGGAAGGCAGGAACTATGGCTACACCTTC. This codes for CASSLEGRNYGYTF.

This chain uses TRBV7-9 with TRBJ2-1, with D possibly being TRBD1 or TRBD2 (6 bases each). The end of the DNA fits TRBJ2-7 better, so the J call may be wrong. This CDR3 has 14 amino acids. CDR1 is SEHNR and CDR2 is FQNEAQ in the germline V gene (reference sequence). DNA for the CDR3: TGTGCCAGCAGCTCCAGCCTTGGGGGGCACGAGCAGTACTTC. Its translation is CASSSSLGGHEQYF.

The genes are TRBV7-2 and TRBJ2-3, with D hard to call. CDR3 length: 13 amino acids. Germline lookup yields CDR1 SGHTA and CDR2 FQGNSA. The V end lost 1 base, the J end lost 6 bases, and 8 bases lay between the germline ends. The CDR3 sequence is CASSLGSSDTQYF. Here the CDR3 DNA reads TGTGCCAGCAGCTTAGGGAGTTCGGATACGCAGTATTTT. Full variable domain (outside the CDR3, taken from reference TRBV7-2 and TRBJ2-3): GAGVSQSPSNKVTEKGKDVELRCDPISGHTALYWYRQSLGQGLEFLIYFQGNSAPDKSGLPSDRFSAERTGGSVSTLTIQRTQQEDSAVYLCASSLGSSDTQYFGPGTRLTVL.

The CDR3 is CSARSTGDYEQYF. CDR3 nucleotides: TGCAGTGCTAGGTCGACCGGGGACTACGAGCAGTACTTC. The J gene is TRBJ2-7, the V gene TRBV20-1; TRBD2 might be the D (5 bases). The V and J ends lost 3 bases and 3 bases respectively, with 12 bases between them. CDR1 is DFQATT, CDR2 SNEGSKA, per germline (reference sequence). This CDR3 has 13 amino acids.

This clonotype came up a few times. The chain uses TRBV29-1 and TRBJ1-1; the match to TRBD1 covers 7 bases. The CDR3 consists of 14 residues. The J segment lost 8 bases and the V segment lost 4 bases, leaving 13 bases of the junction unmatched. CDR1 SQVTM and CDR2 ANQGSEA come from the germline V gene. The CDR3 loop is CSVGVTGQPREAFF. CDR3 coding DNA: TGCAGCGTTGGTGTAACGGGACAGCCCCGGGAAGCTTTCTTT.

This clonotype appeared a single time. A much larger clone lies one base from this, so it may be a read error. The conserved phenylalanine or tryptophan is not found at the CDR3 terminus, so this likely reflects a read error. The chain employs TRBV7-2 and TRBJ2-3; D uncertain. Trimming stripped 3 bases from V and 3 bases from J, with 7 bases between. CDR1 and CDR2 (germline): SGHTA, FQGNSA. The CDR3 sequence is 13 residues long. CDR3 sequence (DNA): TGTGCCAGCAGCTTCTTGAGGACAGATACGCAGTATTTG. It translates to CASSFLRTDTQYL.

In its sample, this clonotype was seen a few times. The chain links TRBV9 to TRBJ1-5, with TRBD1 matching over 9 bases. This CDR3 has 15 residues. Germline loops: CDR1 SGDLS, CDR2 YYNGEE. V was clipped by 3 bases and J by 6 bases; unmatched bases: 7. The CDR3, as DNA: TGTGCCAGCAGCGCGGGACAGGGTTTGGGTCAGCCCCAGCATTTT. This encodes CASSAGQGLGQPQHF. The full variable domain, in which reference TRBV9 and TRBJ1-5 provide the parts outside the CDR3, is DSGVTQTPKHLITATGQRVTLRCSPRSGDLSVYWYQQSLDQGLQFLIQYYNGEERAKGNILERFSAQQFPDLHSELNLSSLELGDSALYFCASSAGQGLGQPQHFGDGTRLSIL.

The CDR3 DNA reads as TGTGCCAGCACCCATCGGGGGGGAGGCTATGGCTACACCTTC. Its protein is CASTHRGGGYGYTF. The chain combines TRBV28 with TRBJ1-2; a weak D match, TRBD1 (5 bases). V shed 7 bases and J shed 4 bases, with 16 bases lying between them. This CDR3 contains 14 residues. The germline V gene encodes CDR1 MDHEN and CDR2 SYDVKM.

This clonotype was picked up a small number of times. V and J are TRBV9 and TRBJ2-3; 7 bases map to TRBD2. This CDR3 spans 14 amino acids. CDR1 and CDR2 (germline): SGDLS, YYNGEE. V trimming: 1 base; J trimming: 3 bases; junction bases outside the gene matches: 2. CDR3 DNA: TGTGCCAGCAGCGTATACGGGGGGACAGATACGCAGTATTTT. It specifies CASSVYGGTDTQYF.

Only a few counts were recorded for this clonotype. The V call is TRBV20-1, the J call TRBJ2-3; TRBD1 matches 7 bases. Trimming took 6 bases from V and 5 from J; bases not matched to a gene: 17. Germline CDR1 and CDR2: DFQATT and SNEGSKA (reference sequence). The CDR3 sequence is 16 residues long. This chain's CDR3 is CSAHPPGTALEDTQYF. CDR3 bases: TGCAGTGCCCACCCACCCGGGACAGCCCTTGAAGATACGCAGTATTTT.

V and J are TRBV20-1 and TRBJ2-7; TRBD1 aligns across 9 bases. CDR1 and CDR2 from the germline V gene are DFQATT and SNEGSKA (reference sequence). V was clipped by 6 bases and J by 2 bases; unmatched bases: 2. This CDR3 comprises 12 residues. CDR3 in DNA: TGCAGTGCCGACAGGGGGGCCTACGAGCAGTACTTC. This codes for CSADRGAYEQYF.

The CDR3 DNA follows: TGCAGTGCCCGGTCGCCCGGGACAGGCTACGAGCAGTACTTC. This gives the protein CSARSPGTGYEQYF. The rearrangement joins TRBV20-1 to TRBJ2-7; 8 nucleotides line up with TRBD1. After removal of 6 bases from V and 3 bases from J, the junction contained 10 bases not matched to a gene. This CDR3 has 14 amino acids. CDR1 is DFQATT, CDR2 SNEGSKA, per germline (reference sequence).

This chain connects TRBV2 to TRBJ2-7; 10 nucleotides agree with TRBD1. Losses at the gene ends were 5 bases for V and 5 bases for J; bases not matched to a gene: 6. There are 14 residues in the CDR3. From germline, CDR1 is SNHLY and CDR2 FYNNEI. The CDR3 here is CASSFTGQGDEQYF. In nucleotides, the CDR3 is TGTGCCAGCAGTTTCACTGGACAGGGGGACGAGCAGTACTTC.

The chain has TRBV7-9 and TRBJ2-7, with D tentatively TRBD1 or TRBD2 (5 bases each). With 0 bases removed from V and 2 bases from J, the gap between germline ends came to 14 bases. From germline, CDR1 is SEHNR and CDR2 FQNEAQ (reference sequence). The CDR3 is 16 residues long. The CDR3 loop is CASSLAAGSSTYEQYF. DNA of the CDR3: TGTGCCAGCAGCTTAGCAGCAGGGAGTAGTACCTACGAGCAGTACTTC.

Only a few counts were recorded for this clonotype. The rearrangement links TRBV5-1 to TRBJ1-4, with D perhaps TRBD1 (5 bases). The CDR3 length is 15 residues. Trimming took off 0 bases at V and 7 bases at J, with 13 bases between the two ends. Per the germline V gene, CDR1 is SGHRS and CDR2 is YFSETQ. The CDR3 is CASSLEQWGSEKLFF. CDR3 in DNA: TGCGCCAGCAGCTTGGAACAGTGGGGCAGTGAAAAACTGTTTTTT.